The T cell receptor beta chain under discussion was sequenced for a study of blood T cells in healthy people across ages. Extractions gave at least 5.5 micrograms of total RNA per sample. Germline CDR1 is MDHEN and CDR2 is SYDVKM. The CDR3 has 14 residues. With 1 base removed from V and 6 bases from J, the gap between germline ends came to 12 bases. As for this clonotype: Its antigen remains unidentified.

Findings and limits, study-wide: Naive and antigen-experienced cells could not be conclusively compared, given unsorted PBMCs.

A second PCR, run for about 7 to 11 cycles, used a sample-barcoded 5' primer plus a J-beta primer mix. Every cDNA molecule carried a tag from a template-switch adaptor bearing 12 random nucleotides. TCRdb passed the 5' RACE reads through MiXCR, listing each CDR3 protein once. Among about 400,000 distinct CDR3 sequences listed, about half were seen once. The rearrangement joins TRBV28 to TRBJ1-1; D ambiguous. The source material was blood. This TCR was sampled from a man in his 60s in good health. CDR3 residues: CASSLSALGAEAFF. CDR3 nucleotides: TGTGCCAGCAGTTTATCGGCCCTAGGCGCTGAAGCTTTCTTT. The full variable domain, completed using reference TRBV28 and TRBJ1-1, is DVKVTQSSRYLVKRTGEKVFLECVQDMDHENMFWYRQDPGLGLRLIYFSYDVKMKEKGDIPEGYSVSREKKERFSLILESASTNQTSMYLCASSLSALGAEAFFGQGTRLTVV.